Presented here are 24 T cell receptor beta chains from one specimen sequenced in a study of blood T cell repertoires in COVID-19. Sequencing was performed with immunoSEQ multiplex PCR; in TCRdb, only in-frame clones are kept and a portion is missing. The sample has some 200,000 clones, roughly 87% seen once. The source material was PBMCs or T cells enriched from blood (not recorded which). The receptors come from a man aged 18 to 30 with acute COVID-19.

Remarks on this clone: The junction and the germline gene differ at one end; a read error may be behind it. This CDR3 is CASSHSGRYPYEQYF. CDR3 nucleotides: TGTGCCAGCAGTCACTCGGGGCGGTACCCCTACGAGCAGTACTTC. The chain combines TRBV6-2 or TRBV6-3 with TRBJ2-7; D possibly matches TRBD1 or TRBD2 (5 bases each). The CDR3 is 15 residues long. CDR1 and CDR2 from the germline V gene are MNHEY and SVGEGT.

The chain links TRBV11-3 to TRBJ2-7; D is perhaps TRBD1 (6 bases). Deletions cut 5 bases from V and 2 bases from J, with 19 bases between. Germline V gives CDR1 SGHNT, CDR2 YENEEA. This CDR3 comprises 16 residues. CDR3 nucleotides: TGTGCCAGCAGCCCAAACGACTTACAGGGTACCTACGAGCAGTACTTC. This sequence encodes CASSPNDLQGTYEQYF.

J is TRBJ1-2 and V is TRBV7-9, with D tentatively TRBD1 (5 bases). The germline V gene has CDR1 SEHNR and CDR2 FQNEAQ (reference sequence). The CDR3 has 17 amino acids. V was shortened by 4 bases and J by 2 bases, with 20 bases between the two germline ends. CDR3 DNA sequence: TGTGCCAGCAGCTCTTCCTACAGGAGATACTCCAACTATGGCTACACCTTC. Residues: CASSSSYRRYSNYGYTF.

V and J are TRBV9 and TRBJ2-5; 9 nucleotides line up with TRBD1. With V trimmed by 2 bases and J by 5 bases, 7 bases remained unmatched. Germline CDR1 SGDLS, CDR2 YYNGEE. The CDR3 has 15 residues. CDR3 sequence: CASSVDTGGRETQYF. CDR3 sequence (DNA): TGTGCCAGCAGCGTGGACACAGGGGGCCGGGAGACCCAGTACTTC. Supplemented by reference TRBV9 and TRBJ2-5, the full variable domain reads DSGVTQTPKHLITATGQRVTLRCSPRSGDLSVYWYQQSLDQGLQFLIQYYNGEERAKGNILERFSAQQFPDLHSELNLSSLELGDSALYFCASSVDTGGRETQYFGPGTRLLVL.

The CDR3, as DNA: TGTGCCAGCAGTTTACAGGGTGATGGCTACACCTTC. Translation: CASSLQGDGYTF. The chain uses TRBV5-6 and TRBJ1-2; weak D call: TRBD1 (6 bases). The CDR3 runs to 12 residues. CDR1 and CDR2 (germline): SGHDT, YYEEEE. Between the trimmed V and J ends, which lost 5 bases and 6 bases, there was a span of 11 bases.

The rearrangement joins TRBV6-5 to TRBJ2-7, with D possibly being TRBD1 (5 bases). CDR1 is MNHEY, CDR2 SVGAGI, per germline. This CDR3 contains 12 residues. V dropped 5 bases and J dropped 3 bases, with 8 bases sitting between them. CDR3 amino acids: CASSPDIYEQYF. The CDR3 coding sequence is TGTGCCAGCAGTCCGGACATCTACGAGCAGTACTTC.

This chain's CDR3 is CASSPPTGPFSGANVLTF. The CDR3 DNA reads TGTGCCAGCAGCCCCCCTACAGGGCCATTCTCTGGGGCCAACGTCCTGACTTTC. The chain has TRBV5-4 and TRBJ2-6; perhaps TRBD1 as D (6 bases). The V gene's germline CDR1 is SGHNT and CDR2 YYREEE (reference sequence). Trimming left V 4 bases short and J 0 bases short, with 17 bases between. CDR3 length: 18 residues.

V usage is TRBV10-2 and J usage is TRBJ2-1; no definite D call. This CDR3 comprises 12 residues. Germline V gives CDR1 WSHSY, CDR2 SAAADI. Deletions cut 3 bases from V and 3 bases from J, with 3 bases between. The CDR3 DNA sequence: TGCGCCAGCAGTGACAGCTACAATGAGCAGTTCTTC. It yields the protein CASSDSYNEQFF.

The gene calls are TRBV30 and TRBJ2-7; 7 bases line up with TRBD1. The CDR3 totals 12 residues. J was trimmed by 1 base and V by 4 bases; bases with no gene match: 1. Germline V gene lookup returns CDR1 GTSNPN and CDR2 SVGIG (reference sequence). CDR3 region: CAWTDRSYEQYF. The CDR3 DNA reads TGTGCCTGGACGGACAGGTCCTACGAGCAGTACTTC.

The CDR3 loop reads CASSQKTGTTITDTQYF. In DNA, the CDR3 is TGTGCCAGCAGCCAGAAAACCGGGACTACGATCACAGATACGCAGTATTTT. The chain carries TRBV11-3 and TRBJ2-3, with 7 bases aligning to TRBD2. CDR1 and CDR2 (germline): SGHNT, YENEEA. The CDR3 loop spans 17 amino acids. V was pared by 5 bases and J by 2 bases, with 13 bases of the junction left unmatched.

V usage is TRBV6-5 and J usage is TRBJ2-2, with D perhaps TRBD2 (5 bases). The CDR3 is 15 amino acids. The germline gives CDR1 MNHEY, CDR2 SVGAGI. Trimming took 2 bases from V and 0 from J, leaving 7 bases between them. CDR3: CASSYGSANTGELFF. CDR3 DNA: TGTGCCAGCAGTTACGGGAGTGCGAACACCGGGGAGCTGTTTTTT.

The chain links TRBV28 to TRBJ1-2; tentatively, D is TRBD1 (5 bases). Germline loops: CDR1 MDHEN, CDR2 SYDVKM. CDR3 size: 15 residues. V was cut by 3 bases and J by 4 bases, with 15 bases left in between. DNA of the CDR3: TGTGCCAGCAGTTTTGTAGGGGAAACTCGCTATGGCTACACCTTC. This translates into CASSFVGETRYGYTF.

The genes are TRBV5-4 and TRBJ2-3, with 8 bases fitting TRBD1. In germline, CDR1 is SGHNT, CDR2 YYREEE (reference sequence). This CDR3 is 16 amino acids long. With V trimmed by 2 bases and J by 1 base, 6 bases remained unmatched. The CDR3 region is CASSLDRGRGTDTQYF. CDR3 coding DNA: TGTGCCAGCAGCTTAGACAGGGGAAGAGGCACAGATACGCAGTATTTT.

The CDR3 loop is CASSPLYGGVQPQHF. The CDR3 nucleotides are TGTGCCAGCAGTCCCCTCTATGGAGGGGTACAACCCCAGCATTTT. This sequence joins TRBV6-2 or TRBV6-3 and TRBJ1-5; possible D gene TRBD1, 5 bases. The CDR3 contains 15 residues. V was trimmed by 5 bases and J by 10 bases, leaving 21 bases between them. Germline-derived CDR1 and CDR2 are MNHEY and SVGEGT.

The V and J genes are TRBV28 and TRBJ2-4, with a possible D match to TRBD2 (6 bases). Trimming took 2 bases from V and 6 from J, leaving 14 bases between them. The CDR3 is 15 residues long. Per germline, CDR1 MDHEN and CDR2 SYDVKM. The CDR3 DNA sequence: TGTGCCAGCAGTTTAAGTGCGGGGAGCGGAAACATTCAGTACTTC. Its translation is CASSLSAGSGNIQYF.

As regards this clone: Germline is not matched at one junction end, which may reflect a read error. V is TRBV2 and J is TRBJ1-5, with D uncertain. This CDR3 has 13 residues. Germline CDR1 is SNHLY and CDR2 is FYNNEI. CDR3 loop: CASGDQSNQPQHF. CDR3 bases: TGTGCCAGCGGTGACCAAAGCAATCAGCCCCAGCATTTT.

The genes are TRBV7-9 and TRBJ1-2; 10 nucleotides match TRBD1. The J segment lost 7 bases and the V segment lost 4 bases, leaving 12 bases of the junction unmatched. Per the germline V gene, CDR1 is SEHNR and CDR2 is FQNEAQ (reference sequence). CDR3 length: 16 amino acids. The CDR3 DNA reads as TGTGCCAGCAGCTCACCCGCGGGACAGGGGTCGGGTGGCTACACCTTC. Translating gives CASSSPAGQGSGGYTF.

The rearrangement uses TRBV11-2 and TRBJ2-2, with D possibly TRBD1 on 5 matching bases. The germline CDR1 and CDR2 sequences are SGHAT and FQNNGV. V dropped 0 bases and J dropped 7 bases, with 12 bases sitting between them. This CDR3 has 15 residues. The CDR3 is CASSLEPGWSGELFF. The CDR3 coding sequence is TGTGCCAGCAGCTTAGAACCAGGGTGGAGCGGGGAGCTGTTTTTT.

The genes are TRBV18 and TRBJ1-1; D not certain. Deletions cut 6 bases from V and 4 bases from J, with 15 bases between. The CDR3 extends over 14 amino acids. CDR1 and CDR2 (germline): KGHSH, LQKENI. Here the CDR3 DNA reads TGTGCCAGCTCGCCTCCCTGGGAGCGCACTGAAGCTTTCTTT. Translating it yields CASSPPWERTEAFF. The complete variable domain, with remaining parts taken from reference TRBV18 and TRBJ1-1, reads NAGVMQNPRHLVRRRGQEARLRCSPMKGHSHVYWYRQLPEEGLKFMVYLQKENIIDESGMPKERFSAEFPKEGPSILRIQQVVRGDSAAYFCASSPPWERTEAFFGQGTRLTVV.

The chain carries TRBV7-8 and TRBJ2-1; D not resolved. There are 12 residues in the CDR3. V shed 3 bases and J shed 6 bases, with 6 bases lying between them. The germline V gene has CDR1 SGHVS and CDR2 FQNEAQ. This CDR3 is CASSFPFNEQFF. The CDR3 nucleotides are TGTGCCAGCAGCTTCCCGTTCAATGAGCAGTTCTTC.

The CDR3 spells CASKGHLSTDTQYF. In nucleotides, the CDR3 is TGTGCCAGCAAGGGACACCTAAGCACAGATACGCAGTATTTT. The chain uses TRBV28 and TRBJ2-3, with TRBD1 as a possible D gene (6 bases). This CDR3 has 14 amino acids. The V end lost 7 bases, the J end lost 0 bases, and 11 bases lay between the germline ends. Germline V gene data show CDR1 as MDHEN and CDR2 as SYDVKM.

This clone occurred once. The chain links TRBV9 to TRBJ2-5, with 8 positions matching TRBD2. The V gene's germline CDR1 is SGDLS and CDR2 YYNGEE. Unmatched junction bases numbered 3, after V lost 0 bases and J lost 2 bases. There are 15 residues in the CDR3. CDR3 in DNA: TGTGCCAGCAGCGTAGCGGGGGGGCTTCAAGAGACCCAGTACTTC. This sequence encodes CASSVAGGLQETQYF. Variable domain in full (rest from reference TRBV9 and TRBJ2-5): DSGVTQTPKHLITATGQRVTLRCSPRSGDLSVYWYQQSLDQGLQFLIQYYNGEERAKGNILERFSAQQFPDLHSELNLSSLELGDSALYFCASSVAGGLQETQYFGPGTRLLVL.

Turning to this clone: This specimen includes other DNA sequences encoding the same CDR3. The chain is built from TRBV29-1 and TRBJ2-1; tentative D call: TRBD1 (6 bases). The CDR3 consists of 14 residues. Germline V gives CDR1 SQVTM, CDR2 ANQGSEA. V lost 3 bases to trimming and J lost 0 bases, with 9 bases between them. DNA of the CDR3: TGCAGCGTTGAGGGACAAGGCTCCTACAATGAGCAGTTCTTC. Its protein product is CSVEGQGSYNEQFF.

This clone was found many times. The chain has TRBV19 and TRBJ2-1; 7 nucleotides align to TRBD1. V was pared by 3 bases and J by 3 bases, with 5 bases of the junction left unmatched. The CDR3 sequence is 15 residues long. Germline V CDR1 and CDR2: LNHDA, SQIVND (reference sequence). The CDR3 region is CASSIPGGGYNEQFF. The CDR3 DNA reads TGTGCCAGTAGTATTCCAGGGGGTGGCTACAATGAGCAGTTCTTC.